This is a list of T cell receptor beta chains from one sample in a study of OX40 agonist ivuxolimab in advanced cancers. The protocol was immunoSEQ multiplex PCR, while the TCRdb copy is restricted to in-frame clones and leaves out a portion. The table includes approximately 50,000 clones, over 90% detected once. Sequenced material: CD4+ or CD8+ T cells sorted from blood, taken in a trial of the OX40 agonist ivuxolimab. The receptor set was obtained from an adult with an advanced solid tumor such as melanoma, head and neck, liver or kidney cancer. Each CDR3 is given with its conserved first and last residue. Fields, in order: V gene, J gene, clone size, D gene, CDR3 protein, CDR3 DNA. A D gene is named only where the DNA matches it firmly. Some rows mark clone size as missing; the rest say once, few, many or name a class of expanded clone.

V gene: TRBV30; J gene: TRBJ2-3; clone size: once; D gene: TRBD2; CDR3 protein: CAWTPLAETLDFTDTQYF; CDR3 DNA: TGTGCCTGGACCCCCCTAGCGGAGACCCTTGACTTCACAGATACGCAGTATTTT
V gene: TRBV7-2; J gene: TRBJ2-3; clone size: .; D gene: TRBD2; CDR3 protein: CASRRSSGSTDTQYF; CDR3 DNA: TGTGCCAGCAGGCGCTCTAGCGGAAGCACAGATACGCAGTATTTT
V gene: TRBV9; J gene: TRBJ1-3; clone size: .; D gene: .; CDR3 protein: CASSVSDSGNTIYF; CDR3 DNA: TGTGCCAGCAGCGTATCGGACTCTGGAAACACCATATATTTT
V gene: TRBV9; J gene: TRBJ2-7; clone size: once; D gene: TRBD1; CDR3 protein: CASSVGQQGETYEQYF; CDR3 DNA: TGTGCCAGCAGCGTAGGTCAACAGGGGGAGACCTACGAGCAGTACTTC
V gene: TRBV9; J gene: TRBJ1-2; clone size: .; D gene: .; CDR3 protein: CASSRRGLGYGYTF; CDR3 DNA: TGTGCCAGCAGCCGGAGGGGTCTGGGATATGGCTACACCTTC
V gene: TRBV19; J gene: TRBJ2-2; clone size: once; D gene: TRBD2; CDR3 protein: CASSIRREPDTGELFF; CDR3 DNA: TGTGCCAGTAGTATTCGGCGGGAGCCGGACACCGGGGAGCTGTTTTTT
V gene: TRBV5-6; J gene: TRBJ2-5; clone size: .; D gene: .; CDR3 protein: CASSLAGTQYF; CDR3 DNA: TGTGCCAGCAGCTTGGCGGGGACCCAGTACTTC
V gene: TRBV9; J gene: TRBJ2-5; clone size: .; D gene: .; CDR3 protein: CASSANQETQYF; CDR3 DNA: TGTGCCAGCAGCGCCAATCAAGAGACCCAGTACTTC
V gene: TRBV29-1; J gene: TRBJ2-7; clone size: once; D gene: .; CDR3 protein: CSVHALVGNEQYF; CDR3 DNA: TGCAGCGTCCATGCCTTGGTAGGGAACGAGCAGTACTTC
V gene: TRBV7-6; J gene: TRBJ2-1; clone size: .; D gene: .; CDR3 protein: CASSLDDYNEQFF; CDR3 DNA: TGTGCCAGCAGCTTAGATGACTACAATGAGCAGTTCTTC
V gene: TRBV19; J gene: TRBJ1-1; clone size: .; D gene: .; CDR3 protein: CASSRTRNTEAFF; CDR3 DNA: TGTGCCAGTAGTAGAACGAGGAACACTGAAGCTTTCTTT
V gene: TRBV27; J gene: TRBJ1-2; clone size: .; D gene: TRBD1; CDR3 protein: CASSLYTGGGYTF; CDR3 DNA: TGTGCCAGCAGTTTATATACAGGGGGTGGCTACACCTTC
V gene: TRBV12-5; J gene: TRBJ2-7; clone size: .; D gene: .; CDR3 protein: CASGFVSYEQYF; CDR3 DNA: TGTGCTAGTGGTTTCGTGTCCTACGAGCAGTACTTC
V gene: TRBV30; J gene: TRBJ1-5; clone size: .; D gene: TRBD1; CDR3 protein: CAWSGGQGRSQPQHF; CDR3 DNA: TGTGCCTGGAGCGGAGGACAGGGTCGCAGTCAGCCCCAGCATTTT
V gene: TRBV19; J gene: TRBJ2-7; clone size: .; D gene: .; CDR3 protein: CASSMSTAYEQYF; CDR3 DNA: TGTGCCAGTAGTATGAGTACAGCCTACGAGCAGTACTTC
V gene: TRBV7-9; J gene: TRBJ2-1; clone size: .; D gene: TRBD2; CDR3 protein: CASSIRLAGYNEQFF; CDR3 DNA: TGTGCCAGCAGCATTAGGCTAGCGGGATACAATGAGCAGTTCTTC
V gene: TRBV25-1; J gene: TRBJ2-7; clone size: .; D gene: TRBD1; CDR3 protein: CASTPGTGRYEQYF; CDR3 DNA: TGTGCCAGCACCCCCGGGACAGGGCGGTACGAGCAGTACTTC
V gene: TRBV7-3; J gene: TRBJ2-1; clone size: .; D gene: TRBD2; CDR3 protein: CASSPQRTSAYNEQFF; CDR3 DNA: TGTGCCAGCAGCCCCCAGCGGACTAGCGCTTACAATGAGCAGTTCTTC
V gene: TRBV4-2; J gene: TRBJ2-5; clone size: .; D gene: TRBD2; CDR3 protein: CASSQDVPGLGPGETQYF; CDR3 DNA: TGTGCCAGCAGCCAAGATGTTCCGGGACTAGGCCCCGGGGAGACCCAGTACTTC
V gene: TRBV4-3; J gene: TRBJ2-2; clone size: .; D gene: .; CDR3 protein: CASSTRTGELFF; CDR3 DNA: TGCGCCAGCAGCACCCGCACCGGGGAGCTGTTTTTT
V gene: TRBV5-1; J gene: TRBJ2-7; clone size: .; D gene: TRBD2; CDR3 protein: CASSLTAGGYEQYF; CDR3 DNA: TGCGCCAGCAGCCTTACGGCGGGAGGGTACGAGCAGTACTTC
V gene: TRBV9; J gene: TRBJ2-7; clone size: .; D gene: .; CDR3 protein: CASSVDGTYEQYF; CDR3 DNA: TGTGCCAGCAGCGTAGATGGCACTTATGAGCAGTACTTC
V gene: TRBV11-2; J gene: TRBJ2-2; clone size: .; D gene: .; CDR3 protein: CASSLDRVGRLNTGELFF; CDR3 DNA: TGTGCCAGCAGCTTAGATCGGGTAGGGCGTCTGAACACCGGGGAGCTGTTTTTT
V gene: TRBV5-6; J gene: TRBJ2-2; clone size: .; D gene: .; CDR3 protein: CASSFSTGELFF; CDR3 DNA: TGTGCCAGCAGCTTTTCAACCGGGGAGCTGTTTTTT
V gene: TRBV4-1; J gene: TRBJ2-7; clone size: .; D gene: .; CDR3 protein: CASSQDDSASSYEQYF; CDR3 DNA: TGCGCCAGCAGCCAAGATGATTCGGCTTCTTCCTACGAGCAGTACTTC
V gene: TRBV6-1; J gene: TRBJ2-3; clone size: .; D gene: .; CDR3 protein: CASSIWDTGWQYF; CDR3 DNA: TGTGCCAGCAGCATTTGGGACACAGGCTGGCAGTATTTT